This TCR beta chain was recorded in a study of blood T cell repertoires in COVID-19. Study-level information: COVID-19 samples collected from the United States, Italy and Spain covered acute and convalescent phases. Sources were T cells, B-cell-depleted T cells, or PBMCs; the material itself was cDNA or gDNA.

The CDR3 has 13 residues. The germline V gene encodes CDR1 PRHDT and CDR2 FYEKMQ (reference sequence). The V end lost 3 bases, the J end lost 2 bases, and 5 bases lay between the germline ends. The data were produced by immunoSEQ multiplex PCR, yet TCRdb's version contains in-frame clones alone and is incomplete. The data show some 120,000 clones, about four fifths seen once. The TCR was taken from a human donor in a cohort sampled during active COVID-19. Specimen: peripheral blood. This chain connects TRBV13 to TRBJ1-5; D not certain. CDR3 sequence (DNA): TGTGCCAGCAGCTTTTTCGGCAATCAGCCCCAGCATTTT. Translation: CASSFFGNQPQHF. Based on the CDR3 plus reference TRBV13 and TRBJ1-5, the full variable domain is AAGVIQSPRHLIKEKRETATLKCYPIPRHDTVYWYQQGPGQDPQFLISFYEKMQSDKGSIPDRFSAQQFSDYHSELNMSSLELGDSALYFCASSFFGNQPQHFGDGTRLSIL.